This T cell receptor (beta chain) was profiled in a study of shared clonotypes between healthy human individuals. V was cut by 5 bases and J by 6 bases, with 9 bases left in between. This CDR3 is 12 amino acids long. Germline CDR1 and CDR2: SGHTA and FQGTGA. It was across several immunoSEQ plates that each subset's genomic DNA was evenly split. Clones were sequenced by immunoSEQ multiplex PCR, and TCRdb holds only the in-frame ones, with some missing. Of fewer than 1.4 million clones in the sample, roughly 74% were seen once. With regard to this clone: No antigen is known for it.

Study-level findings and limits: Generally, naive subsets (rather than memory subsets) showed larger estimated richness. In several donors, around 5% of naive CD4 clonotypes appeared in common.

Specimen: memory CD4+ T cells from PBMCs. The subset was: CD45RA-negative fraction. V gene TRBV7-3 combines with J gene TRBJ2-3, with D unclear. The origin of this receptor is a man in his late teens or twenties in good health. Some clones in this sample may be carry-over from other donors' samples. The CDR3 loop is CASSQPRDTQYF. CDR3 coding DNA: TGTGCCAGCAGCCAGCCACGGGATACGCAGTATTTT. The complete variable domain, with remaining parts taken from reference TRBV7-3 and TRBJ2-3, reads GAGVSQTPSNKVTEKGKYVELRCDPISGHTALYWYRQSLGQGPEFLIYFQGTGAADDSGLPNDRFFAVRPEGSVSTLKIQRTERGDSAVYLCASSQPRDTQYFGPGTRLTVL.